The 27 T cell receptor beta chains below come from one sample, sequenced in a study of post-analysis software for immune sequencing data. Which antigens these TCRs recognize remains unknown. Study findings and constraints: TRBV5-6, TRBV5-1 and TRBV20-1 belonged to a set of about 5 TRBV segments that were more frequent in patients than controls.

Unique molecular identifiers were built into the TCR beta cDNA libraries. TCRdb re-called the PCR reads through MiXCR, storing one row per CDR3 protein. The table includes roughly 170,000 distinct CDR3 sequences, approximately 30% detected once. Sequencing was done on a sample of blood. The receptors originated from a girl aged 10 to 17 with multiple sclerosis.

Regarding this clonotype: One base away lies a much larger clone, so this may be a sequencing read error. This chain connects TRBV12-3 or TRBV12-4 to TRBJ1-2; 7 bases map to TRBD1. The CDR3 is 13 amino acids. V was pared by 5 bases and J by 6 bases, with 6 bases of the junction left unmatched. The CDR3 loop reads CASSVGQWDGYTF. The CDR3 DNA follows: TGTGCCAGCAGTGTGGGACAGTGGGATGGCTACACCTTC.

This clonotype was observed many times. J is TRBJ2-1 and V is TRBV5-1; D remains ambiguous. Per the germline V gene, CDR1 is SGHRS and CDR2 is YFSETQ. Deletions cut 4 bases from V and 6 bases from J, with 14 bases between. CDR3 size: 14 residues. The CDR3 bases are TGCGCCAGCAGCGCGCTTACCCCACTCAATGAGCAGTTCTTC. The encoded protein is CASSALTPLNEQFF.

A remark on this clonotype: A much larger clone sits a single nucleotide away, making a read error possible. V gene TRBV6-1 combines with J gene TRBJ2-1, with 12 bases aligning to TRBD1. The CDR3 contains 16 residues. Germline-derived CDR1 and CDR2 are MNHNS and SASEGT. The CDR3 spells CAGSGTGGDLYNEQFF. The CDR3 nucleotides are TGTGCCGGCAGTGGGACAGGGGGCGACCTATACAATGAGCAGTTCTTC.

The V call is TRBV3-1, the J call TRBJ2-3; D uncertain. There are 15 residues in the CDR3. V was cut by 2 bases and J by 4 bases, with 13 bases left in between. Germline V lookup: CDR1 LGHDT, CDR2 YNNKEL (reference sequence). CDR3 region: CASSQTTGRADTQYF. CDR3 in DNA: TGTGCCAGCAGCCAAACGACGGGTAGAGCAGATACGCAGTATTTT.

This clonotype has at least ten counts. The chain combines TRBV28 with TRBJ2-3; unclear D gene. Trimming cost V 5 bases and J 6 bases, with 21 bases left between them. The CDR3 length is 16 residues. Germline V lookup: CDR1 MDHEN, CDR2 SYDVKM. The DNA of the CDR3 is TGTGCCAGCAGTGAACTTGGGCCTGACAACACCGATACGCAGTATTTT. Protein sequence: CASSELGPDNTDTQYF.

This clonotype was seen repeatedly, ten times or more. The rearrangement joins TRBV24-1 to TRBJ2-3, with D perhaps assigned TRBD1 or TRBD2 (5 bases each). The CDR3 length is 16 residues. In germline, CDR1 is KGHDR, CDR2 SFDVKD. Trimming shortened V by 2 bases and J by 5 bases, and 16 bases separated the two germline ends. CDR3 DNA sequence: TGTGCCACCAGTGATTCCCGGTCGGGACGCGAAGATACGCAGTATTTT. Protein: CATSDSRSGREDTQYF.

In the case of this clonotype: This may be a read error: a much more frequent sequence differs by one nucleotide. J is TRBJ2-7 and V is TRBV5-1; 10 bases are shared with TRBD1. Germline CDR1 SGHRS, CDR2 YFSETQ. The trim removed 3 bases at V and 2 bases at J, leaving 8 bases unmatched. The CDR3 has 16 amino acids. CDR3 DNA sequence: TGCGCCAGCAGCTCGGCCCCGGACAGGGGGACCTACGAGCAGTACTTC. Its protein product is CASSSAPDRGTYEQYF.

To note about this clonotype: A much larger clone differs by one base, so this may be a read error. This chain joins TRBV12-3 or TRBV12-4 and TRBJ2-7, with a tentative D call TRBD1 (6 bases). The length of the CDR3 is 13 residues. Trimming took 10 bases from V and 3 from J, leaving 16 bases between them. The CDR3 protein is CANTWDTFYEQYF. CDR3 coding DNA: TGTGCCAACACCTGGGACACCTTCTACGAGCAGTACTTC.

This clonotype was found many times. The chain links TRBV11-2 to TRBJ2-5; D is perhaps TRBD1 (6 bases). V shed 1 base and J shed 2 bases, with 11 bases lying between them. The length of the CDR3 is 15 residues. CDR1 SGHAT and CDR2 FQNNGV come from the germline V gene. Here the CDR3 DNA reads TGTGCCAGCAGCTTAGTGGACAGATCTCAAGAGACCCAGTACTTC. As protein: CASSLVDRSQETQYF.

In this sample, this clonotype turned up a few times. The V and J genes are TRBV20-1 and TRBJ1-1, with unresolved D. CDR3 length: 12 amino acids. Deletions cut 5 bases from V and 1 base from J, with 8 bases between. Germline loops: CDR1 DFQATT, CDR2 SNEGSKA (reference sequence). The CDR3 bases are TGCAGTGCTCCAAGGGAGAACACTGAAGCTTTCTTT. Translating it yields CSAPRENTEAFF.

For this clonotype: It may be a read error: a sequence one base away is much more abundant. The chain carries TRBV6-5 and TRBJ1-2; TRBD1 agrees at 9 bases. Germline loops: CDR1 MNHEY, CDR2 SVGAGI. CDR3 size: 16 residues. V dropped 0 bases and J dropped 4; count of bases not matched to a gene: 6. The CDR3 is CASSYSGQGTGYGYTF. The CDR3 DNA sequence: TGTGCCAGCAGTTACTCCGGACAGGGGACTGGCTATGGCTACACCTTC.

In regard to this clonotype: Mismatch with germline at one junction end may stem from a read error. This chain links TRBV10-3 with TRBJ1-4; 8 nucleotides agree with TRBD1. The germline gives CDR1 ENHRY, CDR2 SYGVKD. CDR3 length: 14 residues. The CDR3 bases are TGTGCCATCGGTGCGGGACAGGAAACCGAAAAACTGTGTTTT. It translates to CAIGAGQETEKLCF.

This clonotype was detected a few times. A much larger clonotype is one base distant, so this may be a read error. The chain recombines TRBV20-1 with TRBJ2-6; tentatively, D is TRBD2 (5 bases). V was trimmed by 3 bases and J by 0 bases, leaving 18 bases between them. Germline lookup yields CDR1 DFQATT and CDR2 SNEGSKA (reference sequence). This CDR3 contains 18 residues. In DNA, the CDR3 is TGCAGTGCTAGTGGCCCCCGGGATTGGGACTCTGGGGCCAACGTCCTGACTTTC. Its translation is CSASGPRDWDSGANVLTF.

In its sample, this clonotype was seen a few times. The genes are TRBV5-5 and TRBJ1-5; 7 bases map to TRBD1. There are 14 residues in the CDR3. The V segment lost 5 bases and the J segment 6 bases; nucleotides outside the gene matches: 8. Germline V lookup: CDR1 SGHKS, CDR2 YYEKEE (reference sequence). The CDR3 DNA reads TGTGCCAGCAGTAATACCGGGACAGTTCAGCCCCAGCATTTT. The encoded protein is CASSNTGTVQPQHF.

The CDR3 loop is CSVETGTGYGELFF. The DNA of the CDR3 is TGCAGCGTTGAGACCGGGACAGGGTATGGGGAGCTGTTTTTT. The rearrangement uses TRBV29-1 and TRBJ2-2, with TRBD1 matching 9 bases. The CDR3 runs 14 residues. Germline-derived CDR1 and CDR2 are SQVTM and ANQGSEA. Trimming cost V 3 bases and J 8 bases; bases outside gene matches: 7.

The chain couples TRBV5-1 to TRBJ2-4; tentative D call: TRBD2 (6 bases). Trimming cost V 4 bases and J 4 bases, with 15 bases left between them. This CDR3 is 15 amino acids long. Germline V CDR1 and CDR2: SGHRS, YFSETQ. The CDR3 DNA reads TGCGCCAGCAGCGGAGGTTTCAGCGGGAAAAACATTCAGTACTTC. It specifies CASSGGFSGKNIQYF.

This clonotype was seen many times. The chain recombines TRBV6-5 with TRBJ2-7; 7 nucleotides line up with TRBD2. This CDR3 comprises 14 residues. The germline V gene encodes CDR1 MNHEY and CDR2 SVGAGI. With V trimmed by 5 bases and J by 0 bases, 4 bases remained unmatched. The CDR3 DNA follows: TGTGCCAGCAGTACCCGGGACTACTCCTACGAGCAGTACTTC. It yields the protein CASSTRDYSYEQYF.

The genes are TRBV29-1 and TRBJ2-5, with TRBD1 identical over 9 bases. Gene TRBJ2-7 matches the end of the DNA better, so the J call may be wrong. The CDR3 covers 13 residues. CDR1 and CDR2 from the germline V gene are SQVTM and ANQGSEA. The CDR3 nucleotides read TGCAGCGTCCGAGTAACAGGGGGCGACGAGCAGTACTTC. It codes for CSVRVTGGDEQYF.

The chain is built from TRBV28 and TRBJ2-7; D possibly corresponds to TRBD1 (6 bases). Germline V gives CDR1 MDHEN, CDR2 SYDVKM. V gave up 10 bases and J gave up 6 bases, with 16 bases separating them. The CDR3 has 12 amino acids. DNA for the CDR3: TGTGCCACCAAAACAGGGTTAGGCGAGCAGTACTTC. Translation gives CATKTGLGEQYF.

This sequence joins TRBV7-9 and TRBJ1-5; possible D gene TRBD1, 5 bases. CDR3 size: 17 residues. Per the germline V gene, CDR1 is SEHNR and CDR2 is FQNEAQ (reference sequence). Trimming took off 7 bases at V and 3 bases at J, with 22 bases between the two ends. DNA for the CDR3: TGTGCCAGCACCATGACTGGGGGTTTTGGGACCAATCAGCCCCAGCATTTT. It is translated as CASTMTGGFGTNQPQHF.

In this sample, this clonotype turned up a few times. The V call is TRBV7-8, the J call TRBJ1-1; D possibly corresponds to TRBD1 (6 bases). CDR1 SGHVS and CDR2 FQNEAQ come from the germline V gene. This CDR3 has 16 residues. V lost 5 bases and J 0 bases, leaving 16 bases between the germline ends. The CDR3 DNA reads as TGTGCCAGCAGCCTTAGAAGGGGGGTTTTGAACACTGAAGCTTTCTTT. This sequence encodes CASSLRRGVLNTEAFF.

On this clonotype itself: One base away lies a much larger clone, so this may be a sequencing read error. This sequence joins TRBV3-1 and TRBJ2-5; 7 bases are a match to TRBD2. The CDR3 totals 15 residues. Germline trimming cut 0 bases from V and 11 bases from J; bases unmatched to any gene: 12. Germline V lookup: CDR1 LGHDT, CDR2 YNNKEL (reference sequence). The chain's CDR3 is CASSQDSGFYNEQYF. The CDR3 DNA follows: TGTGCCAGCAGCCAAGATAGCGGGTTCTACAATGAGCAGTACTTC.

This clonotype was counted ten times or more. The chain employs TRBV15 and TRBJ2-1, with 7 bases matching TRBD2. The V gene end was trimmed by 3 bases and the J gene end by 6 bases; junction bases not matched to a gene: 8. The CDR3 is made up of 15 amino acids. The germline V gene encodes CDR1 LNHNV and CDR2 YYDKDF (reference sequence). CDR3 residues: CATSREGGKGNEQFF. CDR3 in DNA: TGTGCCACCAGCAGGGAGGGAGGGAAAGGCAATGAGCAGTTCTTC. Complete variable domain (other parts from reference TRBV15 and TRBJ2-1): DAMVIQNPRYQVTQFGKPVTLSCSQTLNHNVMYWYQQKSSQAPKLLFHYYDKDFNNEADTPDNFQSRRPNTSFCFLDIRSPGLGDTAMYLCATSREGGKGNEQFFGPGTRLTVL.

This sequence joins TRBV5-1 and TRBJ2-7; either TRBD1 or TRBD2 may supply D (5 bases each). Germline V gene lookup returns CDR1 SGHRS and CDR2 YFSETQ. The CDR3 covers 14 residues. Deletions cut 3 bases from V and 0 bases from J, with 10 bases between. The CDR3, as DNA: TGCGCCAGCAGCTGGGACCCAAGCTCCTACGAGCAGTACTTC. It translates to CASSWDPSSYEQYF. The full variable domain, its missing parts supplied by reference TRBV5-1 and TRBJ2-7, is KAGVTQTPRYLIKTRGQQVTLSCSPISGHRSVSWYQQTPGQGLQFLFEYFSETQRNKGNFPGRFSGRQFSNSRSEMNVSTLELGDSALYLCASSWDPSSYEQYFGPGTRLTVT.

This clonotype has just one count. The rearrangement joins TRBV7-6 to TRBJ2-7; D uncertain. The DNA end lines up better with TRBJ2-4; the J call may be wrong. Germline V CDR1 and CDR2: SGHVS, FNYEAQ. The CDR3 is 15 amino acids. CDR3 loop: CASSLSEIAKNIQYF. CDR3 nucleotide sequence: TGTGCCAGCAGCTTATCAGAGATAGCCAAAAACATTCAGTACTTC.

Many counts were recorded for this clonotype. DNA of the CDR3: TGTGCCATCGGGAACCCGAGATACGGATCTCAAGAGACCCAGTACTTC. As protein: CAIGNPRYGSQETQYF. The chain recombines TRBV10-3 with TRBJ2-5, with D uncertain. CDR3 size: 16 residues. From germline, CDR1 is ENHRY and CDR2 SYGVKD. Between the trimmed V and J ends, which lost 8 bases and 2 bases, there was a span of 21 bases.

This clonotype was seen a few times. The J gene is TRBJ1-4, the V gene TRBV12-3 or TRBV12-4, with D uncertain. The length of the CDR3 is 12 residues. V was clipped by 6 bases and J by 7 bases, with 9 bases between them. The CDR3 sequence is CASSASSEKLFF. As DNA, the CDR3 is TGTGCCAGCAGCGCCTCCAGTGAAAAACTGTTTTTT.